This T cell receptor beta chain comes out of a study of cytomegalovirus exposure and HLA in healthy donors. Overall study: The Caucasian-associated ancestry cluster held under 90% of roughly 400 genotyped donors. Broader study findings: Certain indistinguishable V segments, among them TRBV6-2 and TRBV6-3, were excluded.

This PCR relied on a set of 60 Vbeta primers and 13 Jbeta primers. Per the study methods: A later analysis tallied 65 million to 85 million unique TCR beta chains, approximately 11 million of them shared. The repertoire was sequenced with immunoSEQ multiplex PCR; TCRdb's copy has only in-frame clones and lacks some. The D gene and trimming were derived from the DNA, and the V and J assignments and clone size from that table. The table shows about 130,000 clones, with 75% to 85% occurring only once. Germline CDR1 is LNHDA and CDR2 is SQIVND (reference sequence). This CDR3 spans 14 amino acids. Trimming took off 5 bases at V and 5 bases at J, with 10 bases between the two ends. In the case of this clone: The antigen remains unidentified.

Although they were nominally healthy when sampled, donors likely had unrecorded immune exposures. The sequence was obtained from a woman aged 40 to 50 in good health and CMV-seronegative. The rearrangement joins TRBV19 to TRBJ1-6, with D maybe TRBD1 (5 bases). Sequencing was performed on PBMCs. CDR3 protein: CASSLGLNNSPLHF. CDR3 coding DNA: TGTGCCAGTAGTCTGGGACTGAATAATTCACCCCTCCACTTT. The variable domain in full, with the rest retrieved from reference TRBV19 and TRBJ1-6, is DGGITQSPKYLFRKEGQNVTLSCEQNLNHDAMYWYRQDPGQGLRLIYYSQIVNDFQKGDIAEGYSVSREKKESFPLTVTSAQKNPTAFYLCASSLGLNNSPLHFGNGTRLTVT.